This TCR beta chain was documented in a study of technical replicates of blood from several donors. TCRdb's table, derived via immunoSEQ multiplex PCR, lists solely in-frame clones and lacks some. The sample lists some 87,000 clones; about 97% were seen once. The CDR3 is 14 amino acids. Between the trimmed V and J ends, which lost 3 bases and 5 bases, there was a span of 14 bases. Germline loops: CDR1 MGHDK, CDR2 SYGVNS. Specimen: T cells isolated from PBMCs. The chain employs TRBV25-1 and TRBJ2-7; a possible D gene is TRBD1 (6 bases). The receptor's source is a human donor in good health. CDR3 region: CASSEGPPGDEQYF. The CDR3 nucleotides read TGTGCCAGCAGTGAGGGACCCCCAGGGGACGAGCAGTACTTC.